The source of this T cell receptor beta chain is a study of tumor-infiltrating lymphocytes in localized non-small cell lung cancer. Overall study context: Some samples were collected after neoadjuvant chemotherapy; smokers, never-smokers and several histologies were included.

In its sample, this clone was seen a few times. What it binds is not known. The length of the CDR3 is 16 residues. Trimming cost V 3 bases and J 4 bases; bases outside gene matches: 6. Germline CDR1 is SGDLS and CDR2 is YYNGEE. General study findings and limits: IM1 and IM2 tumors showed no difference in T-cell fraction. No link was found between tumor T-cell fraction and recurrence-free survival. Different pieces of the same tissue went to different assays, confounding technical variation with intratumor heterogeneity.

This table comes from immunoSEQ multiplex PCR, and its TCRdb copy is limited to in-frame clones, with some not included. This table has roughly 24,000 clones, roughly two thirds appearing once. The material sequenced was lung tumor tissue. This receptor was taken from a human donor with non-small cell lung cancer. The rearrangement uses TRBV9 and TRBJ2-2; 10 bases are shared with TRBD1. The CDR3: CASSDGTGASTGELFF. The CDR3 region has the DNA TGTGCCAGCAGCGACGGGACAGGGGCTTCCACCGGGGAGCTGTTTTTT.